This T cell receptor beta chain derives from a study of cytomegalovirus exposure and HLA in healthy donors. From germline, CDR1 is MGHRA and CDR2 YSYEKL. The CDR3 consists of 16 residues. Between the trimmed V and J ends, which lost 1 base and 0 bases, there was a span of 12 bases. The PCR ran on 60 Vbeta and 13 Jbeta primers. TCRdb's table, derived via immunoSEQ multiplex PCR, lists solely in-frame clones and lacks some. The sample includes about 100,000 clones, about 79% seen only once; the top ten take around 2.5%. This TCR derives from a man between 50 and 59 years old in good health and CMV-seropositive. V usage is TRBV4-1 and J usage is TRBJ1-1; unclear D gene. The sample consisted of PBMCs. The chain's CDR3 is CASSQGFAGMNTEAFF. Here the CDR3 DNA reads TGCGCCAGCAGCCAAGGATTCGCAGGTATGAACACTGAAGCTTTCTTT.